This TCR beta chain was sequenced in a study of shared clonotypes between healthy human individuals. TCRdb's copy holds only in-frame clones and misses some; the assay was immunoSEQ multiplex PCR. The table includes under 600,000 clones, 97% detected once. Germline V CDR1 and CDR2: SGHVS, FNYEAQ. Trimming took 5 bases from V and 5 from J; bases not matched to a gene: 7. CDR3 length: 15 amino acids. The chain couples TRBV7-6 to TRBJ2-2; 8 bases are a match to TRBD2. The TCR comes from a woman aged 25 to 39 in good health. The sequenced sample consisted of naive CD4+ T cells sorted from blood. Stated subset: CD45RA+ positively selected. CDR3 bases: TGTGCCAGCAGCCCTCAGTCGGGAGGGACCGGGGAGCTGTTTTTT. Translation gives CASSPQSGGTGELFF.